The rows below give T cell receptor beta chains drawn from one sample of a study of metastatic and nonmetastatic thyroid tumors. TCRdb reprocessed the PCR reads using MiXCR. The repertoire holds 30,000 to 40,000 clones, with approximately 15% as singletons. Sequencing was carried out using blood. Every receptor here comes from a female donor with papillary thyroid cancer or a benign thyroid nodule (not recorded which). Some clones in this sample may be carry-over from other donors' samples. CDR3s include the opening cysteine and the closing phenylalanine or tryptophan. D genes are given only for firm matches. Clone size is shown for a subset of rows, as once, few, many or a class of expanded clone.

TRBD1	many	TRBV19	TRBJ1-1	TGTGCCAGTAGTGTGGGACAGGGAGGGGAAGGCGCTTTCTTT	CASSVGQGGEGAFF
.	many	TRBV19	TRBJ1-5	TGTGCCAGTCGACCGGGGCCAGCAGGTCCGCCCCAGCATTTT	CASRPGPAGPPQHF
.	many	TRBV18	TRBJ2-4	TGTGCCAGCTCACCAGAAGGGGCACGTAACATTCAGTACTTC	CASSPEGARNIQYF
.	many	TRBV24-1	TRBJ2-1	TGTGCCACCAGTGGTCGGGGGGACAGACCTTCCAATGAGCAGTTCTTC	CATSGRGDRPSNEQFF
.	.	TRBV20-1	TRBJ1-5	TGCAGTGCTAGATATGTAGATCAGCCCCAGCATTTT	CSARYVDQPQHF
.	.	TRBV24-1	TRBJ2-7	TGTGCCACCAGTGATCCTCGGGGGAGCTACGAGCAGTACTTC	CATSDPRGSYEQYF
.	many	TRBV6-1	TRBJ2-1	TGTGCCAGCAGGGGCGGGGACCCCTACAATGAGCAGTTCTTC	CASRGGDPYNEQFF
.	.	TRBV28	TRBJ1-2	TGTGCCAGCAGTGGGGAAGGCGTTAGAAGCTACACCTTC	CASSGEGVRSYTF
.	few	TRBV6-1	TRBJ1-1	TGTGCCAGCAGTGAGCCCGGAAGGGCAAACACTGAAGCTTTCTTT	CASSEPGRANTEAFF
TRBD2	medium-sized	TRBV6-2/TRBV6-3	TRBJ2-1	TGTGCCAGCAGTTACGGGACTAGCGGGAGAGACAATGAGCAGTTCTTC	CASSYGTSGRDNEQFF
.	many	TRBV15	TRBJ1-1	TGTGCCACCAGCAGAACACTATACAGGAACACTGAAGCTTTCTTT	CATSRTLYRNTEAFF
.	many	TRBV7-2	TRBJ2-4	TGTGCCAGCAGCTTTTATGACAAAAACATTCAGTACTTC	CASSFYDKNIQYF
.	.	TRBV11-3	TRBJ2-7	TGTGTCAGCATCCGCGGCATAGCAGGCGAGCAGTACTTC	CVSIRGIAGEQYF
.	medium-sized	TRBV14	TRBJ2-3	TGTGCCAGCAGCCAAGATGTGGCGGCGACTAGCACAGATACGCAGTATTTT	CASSQDVAATSTDTQYF
.	.	TRBV6-1	TRBJ1-1	TGTGCCAGCAGTGAAGTGATAGACGGATTAGAAGCTTTCTTT	CASSEVIDGLEAFF
TRBD2	many	TRBV6-2/TRBV6-3	TRBJ2-3	TGTGCCAGCAGCCCAAGACTAGCGGGAGGAGATACGCAGTATTTT	CASSPRLAGGDTQYF
TRBD1	.	TRBV7-3	TRBJ2-3	TGTGCCAGCAGCTTAAGACAGGGGCTGGCAGATACGCAGTATTTT	CASSLRQGLADTQYF
.	many	TRBV20-1	TRBJ2-3	TGCAGTGTATACGGCTTTAGCACAGATACGCAGTATTTT	CSVYGFSTDTQYF
.	many	TRBV25-1	TRBJ2-5	TGTGCCAGCAGTGAATATATAGGGGGGGAAGAGACCCAGTACTTC	CASSEYIGGEETQYF
TRBD1	many	TRBV27	TRBJ2-7	TGTGCCAGCAGTCCTGGGATAGGCAGGGGGCCCTCCTACGAGCAGTACTTC	CASSPGIGRGPSYEQYF
.	.	TRBV7-2	TRBJ1-2	TGTGCCAGCAGCTGGGGGGACTATGGCTACACCTTC	CASSWGDYGYTF
TRBD1	many	TRBV28	TRBJ2-7	TGTGCCAGCAGGTACCGGGACAGGGCGTTCGAGCAGTACTTC	CASRYRDRAFEQYF
.	many	TRBV25-1	TRBJ2-2	TGTGCCAGCAGCAGGGGCGTGCACACCGGGGAGCTGTTTTTT	CASSRGVHTGELFF
.	many	TRBV28	TRBJ1-4	TGTGCCAGCAGTCTCCCCGGTTCTTTGGGGGAAAAACTGTTTTTT	CASSLPGSLGEKLFF
.	.	TRBV6-1	TRBJ2-7	TGTGCCAGCACCGAGACCGGGACCCCCTACGAGCAGTACTTC	CASTETGTPYEQYF
.	many	TRBV19	TRBJ2-7	TGTGCCAGTAGTCGAACAGGGTTCTCCGAGCAGTACTTC	CASSRTGFSEQYF
.	many	TRBV12-3/TRBV12-4	TRBJ1-1	TGTGCCAGCAGTAACAGGGTGGAAGCTTTCTTT	CASSNRVEAFF
.	many	TRBV4-1	TRBJ1-3	TGCGCCAGCAGCCAAGACCAGGGTCCTGGAAACACCATATATTTT	CASSQDQGPGNTIYF
TRBD1	many	TRBV7-2	TRBJ2-2	TGTGCCAGCAGCTTGACCGGGACAGGGCCCACCGGGGAGCTGTTTTTT	CASSLTGTGPTGELFF
.	many	TRBV7-3	TRBJ1-2	TGTGCCAGCAGCCAAAATGGCATTCTCTACACCTTC	CASSQNGILYTF
TRBD2	medium-sized	TRBV6-1	TRBJ2-1	TGTGCCAGCAGTCCACTAGCGGGAGCGGGTGAGCAGTTCTTC	CASSPLAGAGEQFF
.	.	TRBV6-5	TRBJ2-2	TGTGCCAGCAGTTACTCGACTGAGGAGAGCACCGGGGAGCTGTTTTTT	CASSYSTEESTGELFF
TRBD1	many	TRBV20-1	TRBJ1-5	TGCAGTGCTAGTAGGGGGCGGGATCAGCCCCAGCATTTT	CSASRGRDQPQHF
TRBD1	many	TRBV9	TRBJ2-1	TGTGCCAGCAGCGTAGAAGGGACAGTCAGTTACAATGAGCAGTTCTTC	CASSVEGTVSYNEQFF
.	.	TRBV2	TRBJ1-3	TGTGCCAGCATTCGCGAAGAGAATGGAAACACCATATATTTT	CASIREENGNTIYF
.	many	TRBV15	TRBJ2-4	TGTGCCACCAGTAAGGGACCCTCCGAGGACATTCAGTACTTC	CATSKGPSEDIQYF
.	many	TRBV12-3/TRBV12-4	TRBJ1-5	TGTGCCAGCAGTTGGGGTAGGGATCAGCCCCAGCATTTT	CASSWGRDQPQHF
.	medium-sized	TRBV11-2	TRBJ1-2	TGTGCCAGCAGCTTGGGGGATCGGTCTGGCTACACCTTC	CASSLGDRSGYTF
TRBD1	.	TRBV4-2	TRBJ1-2	TGTGCCAGCAGCCAAGCCTGGACAGGGTCCCTCTATGGCTACACCTTC	CASSQAWTGSLYGYTF
.	many	TRBV28	TRBJ2-4	TGTGCCAGGAAACTTGTTCAGGGCGGCATTCAGTACTTC	CARKLVQGGIQYF
.	many	TRBV11-2	TRBJ2-7	TGTGCCAGCGGTACAGGCTACGAGCAGTACTTC	CASGTGYEQYF
.	few	TRBV6-5	TRBJ1-1	TGTGCCAGCAGTTCATACACTGAAGCTTTCTTT	CASSSYTEAFF
TRBD1	many	TRBV11-2	TRBJ2-7	TGTGCCAGCAACTTCTGGGGACAGTCAAGAGCCGAGCAGTACTTC	CASNFWGQSRAEQYF
.	.	TRBV5-4	TRBJ2-7	TGTTCCAGCAGCTTCGGGGACTGTGACGAGCAGTACTTC	CSSSFGDCDEQYF
.	.	TRBV10-3	TRBJ2-7	TGTGCCATCAGTGATGAGGTGGCGGGATCGGACGAGCAGTACTTC	CAISDEVAGSDEQYF
.	.	TRBV20-1	TRBJ2-4	TGCAGTGCTAGGAAACAGGCTCCAGGGATTCAGTACTTC	CSARKQAPGIQYF